The source of this T cell receptor (beta chain) is a study of cytomegalovirus exposure and HLA in healthy donors. Libraries were prepared by immunoSEQ multiplex PCR; TCRdb keeps only in-frame clonotypes and omits some of them. The sample lists some 160,000 clones; roughly 91% were seen once. As concerns this clone: Its matching antigen is unknown.

General study points: There were some 150 TCR beta chains listed as cytomegalovirus-associated. CMV antigen specificity of three CMV-associated chains was confirmed in vitro.

This CDR3 region has 14 residues. V was pared by 9 bases and J by 4 bases, with 18 bases between. CDR1 and CDR2 (germline): LNHDA, SQIVND (reference sequence). This chain joins TRBV19 and TRBJ2-5, with D perhaps TRBD1 (7 bases). The specimen was PBMCs. This TCR derives from a man between 18 and 35 years old in good health and CMV-seronegative. Here the CDR3 DNA reads TGTGCCAGCCAATCAGCAGGGGGGAGAGAGACCCAGTACTTC. Its translation: CASQSAGGRETQYF.